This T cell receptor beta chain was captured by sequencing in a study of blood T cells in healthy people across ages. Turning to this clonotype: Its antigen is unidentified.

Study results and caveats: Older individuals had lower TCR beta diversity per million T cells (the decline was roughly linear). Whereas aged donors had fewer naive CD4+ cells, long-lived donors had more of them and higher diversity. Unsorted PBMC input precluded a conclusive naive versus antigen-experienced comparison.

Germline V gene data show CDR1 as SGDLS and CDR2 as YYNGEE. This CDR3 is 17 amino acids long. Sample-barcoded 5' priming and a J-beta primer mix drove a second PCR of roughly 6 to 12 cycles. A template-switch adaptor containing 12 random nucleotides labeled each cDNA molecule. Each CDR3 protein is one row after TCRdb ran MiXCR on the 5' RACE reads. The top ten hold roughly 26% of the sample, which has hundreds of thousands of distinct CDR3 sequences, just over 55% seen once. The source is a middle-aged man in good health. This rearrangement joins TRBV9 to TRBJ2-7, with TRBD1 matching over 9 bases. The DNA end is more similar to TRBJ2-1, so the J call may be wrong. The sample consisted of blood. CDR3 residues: CASSVAWGTGFVNEQFF. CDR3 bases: TGTGCCAGCAGCGTAGCTTGGGGGACAGGGTTTGTAAATGAGCAGTTCTTC.